This note documents a single T cell receptor (beta chain) sequence. The sample comes from a study of blood T cell repertoires in COVID-19. The CDR3 is 14 residues long. Per germline, CDR1 LNHDA and CDR2 SQIVND (reference sequence). Trimming cost V 6 bases and J 6 bases, with 15 bases left between them. The participants were between roughly 18 and 100 years old and came from some 23 US areas. Clinical history reported by participants formed the basis on which cohorts were assigned. People in the exposed group encountered a COVID-19 case within 2 weeks before entering the study. Authors' processing steps: The assay estimated nucleated cells by amplifying reference gene primers. Libraries were prepared by immunoSEQ multiplex PCR; TCRdb keeps only in-frame clonotypes and omits some of them. The DNA gave D and trimming, while V, J and clone size come from that table. The sample contains roughly 270,000 clones, 80% to 85% of which appear only once.

The sequence came from a man between 35 and 55 years old who had been exposed to COVID-19. This chain links TRBV19 with TRBJ2-1; no definite D call. Sequencing was done on a sample of PBMCs or T cells enriched from blood (not recorded which). The CDR3 DNA is TGTGCCAGTAGCTCGCGGATGAAACCCAATGAGCAGTTCTTC. Encoded protein: CASSSRMKPNEQFF.